This entry lists 26 T cell receptor beta chains sequenced from one sample in a study of Ad26.COV2.S vaccination and SARS-CoV-2 variants. The treatment: 19 received Ad26.COV2.S at low or high dose, single or two shots; roughly 5 received placebo; per-sample allocation not given. Sampling happened 63 days after the first vaccine or placebo injection. The assay was immunoSEQ multiplex PCR, and TCRdb's table has in-frame clones only and misses some. This sample yields roughly 400,000 clones, of which roughly 90% are seen a single time; over 1.5% belongs to the top ten. The sequencing used peripheral blood, collected in a trial of Ad26.COV2.S vaccine versus placebo. These receptors all come from a person aged 18-60 years who received the Ad26.COV2.S COVID-19 vaccine or a placebo.

A remark on this clone: A read error may account for a junction end that differs from germline. V gene TRBV4-1 combines with J gene TRBJ1-2; 7 bases are shared with TRBD1. Germline V gives CDR1 MGHRA, CDR2 YSYEKL. The CDR3 runs 13 residues. The CDR3 DNA follows: TGCGCCAGCAGCCAAGTACAGGGGCCTGGCCACACCTTC. Translated: CASSQVQGPGHTF.

The genes are TRBV7-2 and TRBJ2-7; 8 bases fit TRBD1. The V segment lost 1 base and the J segment 0 bases; nucleotides outside the gene matches: 8. The CDR3 loop spans 17 amino acids. From germline, CDR1 is SGHTA and CDR2 FQGNSA. CDR3 amino acids: CASSLVLWGQASYEQYF. The CDR3 DNA reads as TGTGCCAGCAGCTTAGTATTGTGGGGACAGGCCTCCTACGAGCAGTACTTC.

The chain carries TRBV19 and TRBJ2-7; weak D call: TRBD2 (6 bases). The germline V and J ends were trimmed by 5 bases and 6 bases, with 26 bases remaining between them. The CDR3 contains 17 residues. Germline V lookup: CDR1 LNHDA, CDR2 SQIVND (reference sequence). CDR3 residues: CASSSSIREDAYGEQYF. CDR3 bases: TGTGCCAGTAGTTCAAGTATAAGGGAGGACGCTTATGGCGAGCAGTACTTC.

This chain connects TRBV2 to TRBJ1-2; D might be TRBD1 (6 bases). The germline gives CDR1 SNHLY, CDR2 FYNNEI. This CDR3 has 13 amino acids. Between the trimmed V and J ends, which lost 4 bases and 3 bases, there was a span of 9 bases. The CDR3 DNA follows: TGTGCCAGCAGTGGTACAGGGTACTATGGCTACACCTTC. Translation: CASSGTGYYGYTF. Full variable domain (outside the CDR3, taken from reference TRBV2 and TRBJ1-2): EPEVTQTPSHQVTQMGQEVILRCVPISNHLYFYWYRQILGQKVEFLVSFYNNEISEKSEIFDDQFSVERPDGSNFTLKIRSTKLEDSAMYFCASSGTGYYGYTFGSGTRLTVV.

This sequence joins TRBV28 and TRBJ1-5, with a possible D match to TRBD1 (6 bases). V was clipped by 6 bases and J by 7 bases, with 16 bases between them. CDR1 MDHEN and CDR2 SYDVKM come from the germline V gene. CDR3 length equals 14 residues. CDR3 sequence: CASSGQPNLQPQHF. The CDR3 DNA reads TGTGCCAGCAGCGGACAGCCAAATTTGCAGCCCCAGCATTTT.

The V gene is TRBV9, the J gene TRBJ2-3; TRBD1 is a possible D gene (6 bases). The germline V gene encodes CDR1 SGDLS and CDR2 YYNGEE. This CDR3 has 15 residues. Trimming cost V 3 bases and J 3 bases, with 14 bases left between them. CDR3 region: CASSETGLQTDTQYF. The CDR3 nucleotides are TGTGCCAGCAGCGAAACAGGGTTACAGACAGATACGCAGTATTTT.

V is TRBV2 and J is TRBJ2-2, with 7 bases fitting TRBD1. Germline V gives CDR1 SNHLY, CDR2 FYNNEI. The CDR3 has 13 residues. The trim removed 6 bases at V and 6 bases at J, leaving 4 bases unmatched. DNA for the CDR3: TGTGCCAGCAGGACAGGGCGCGCCGGGGAGCTGTTTTTT. Protein sequence: CASRTGRAGELFF.

DNA for the CDR3: TGTGCCAGCAGCTGGAGGGGGCCCACAGATACGCAGTATTTT. Its protein is CASSWRGPTDTQYF. The gene calls are TRBV7-9 and TRBJ2-3; tentatively, D is TRBD1 (7 bases). The V gene's germline CDR1 is SEHNR and CDR2 FQNEAQ (reference sequence). The CDR3 consists of 14 residues. The V and J ends lost 4 bases and 2 bases respectively, with 10 bases between them.

This sequence joins TRBV7-2 and TRBJ2-1; TRBD2 matches 7 bases. The ends lost 1 base at V and 3 bases at J; junction bases unmatched: 3. Germline CDR1 reads SGHTA; CDR2 reads FQGNSA. This CDR3 comprises 15 residues. The chain's CDR3 is CASSLGAGDYNEQFF. The CDR3 region has the DNA TGTGCCAGCAGCTTAGGGGCGGGGGACTACAATGAGCAGTTCTTC.

The rearrangement links TRBV6-1 to TRBJ1-1; D is ambiguous. This CDR3 is built from 14 residues. The V and J ends lost 3 bases and 2 bases respectively, with 10 bases between them. Germline CDR1 and CDR2: MNHNS and SASEGT. CDR3 in DNA: TGTGCCAGCAGTGATCGGCGGCGAAACACTGAAGCTTTCTTT. Amino acids: CASSDRRRNTEAFF.

The rearrangement links TRBV11-3 to TRBJ2-3, with D tentatively TRBD1 (6 bases). The V gene lost 1 base and the J gene lost 8 bases, with 10 bases spanning the gap. The CDR3 extends over 13 amino acids. Per germline, CDR1 SGHNT and CDR2 YENEEA. The CDR3: CASSLAGDVTQYF. The CDR3 DNA is TGTGCCAGCAGCTTAGCAGGGGACGTTACGCAGTATTTT.

This clone was detected a few times. V gene TRBV7-9 combines with J gene TRBJ2-7; TRBD2 matches 9 bases. In germline, CDR1 is SEHNR, CDR2 FQNEAQ (reference sequence). Trimming cost V 7 bases and J 3 bases; bases outside gene matches: 10. The CDR3 spans 15 residues. The CDR3 DNA follows: TGTGCCAGCAAGAGTGGAGCGGGGGGATACTACGAGCAGTACTTC. Amino acid sequence: CASKSGAGGYYEQYF. The full variable domain, in which reference TRBV7-9 and TRBJ2-7 provide the parts outside the CDR3, is DTGVSQNPRHKITKRGQNVTFRCDPISEHNRLYWYRQTLGQGPEFLTYFQNEAQLEKSRLLSDRFSAERPKGSFSTLEIQRTEQGDSAMYLCASKSGAGGYYEQYFGPGTRLTVT.

The chain joins TRBV6-5 to TRBJ2-5; D is perhaps TRBD1 (6 bases). This CDR3 is 13 amino acids long. The V end lost 8 bases, the J end lost 5 bases, and 15 bases lay between the germline ends. Germline values: CDR1 MNHEY, CDR2 SVGAGI. CDR3 DNA: TGTGCCAGCGGCCTTCAGGGGCGGGAGACCCAGTACTTC. This codes for CASGLQGRETQYF.

The chain uses TRBV18 and TRBJ1-2; 8 bases line up with TRBD1. The V gene end was trimmed by 2 bases and the J gene end by 3 bases; junction bases not matched to a gene: 5. The germline V gene has CDR1 KGHSH and CDR2 LQKENI. The CDR3 runs 15 residues. For the CDR3, the DNA is TGTGCCAGCTCACCATTGGACAGGGTCGACTATGGCTACACCTTC. This sequence encodes CASSPLDRVDYGYTF.

The chain uses TRBV29-1 and TRBJ1-1; tentative D call: TRBD1 (6 bases). V lost 2 bases to trimming and J lost 1 base, with 14 bases between them. This CDR3 spans 15 amino acids. The germline V gene has CDR1 SQVTM and CDR2 ANQGSEA. The CDR3 DNA reads as TGCAGCGTTGAAAAAGTGGACAGTCCGAACACTGAAGCTTTCTTT. Residues: CSVEKVDSPNTEAFF.

The chain carries TRBV10-1 and TRBJ1-5, with no clear D. Trimming shortened V by 5 bases and J by 2 bases, and 10 bases separated the two germline ends. Germline V gives CDR1 WNHNN, CDR2 SYGVQD (reference sequence). The CDR3 has 14 amino acids. The CDR3 DNA reads as TGCGCCAGCAGTAAAGGTGGCCGCAATCAGCCCCAGCATTTT. This translates into CASSKGGRNQPQHF.

The V call is TRBV29-1, the J call TRBJ2-1; 9 positions match TRBD1. Germline CDR1 and CDR2: SQVTM and ANQGSEA. The trim removed 4 bases at V and 7 bases at J, leaving 2 bases unmatched. The CDR3 covers 12 residues. The CDR3 DNA follows: TGCAGCGTTGGGACAGGGGTGAATGAGCAGTTCTTC. Translation: CSVGTGVNEQFF.

This chain joins TRBV5-4 and TRBJ1-2; 10 nucleotides match TRBD1. Germline lookup yields CDR1 SGHNT and CDR2 YYREEE (reference sequence). The CDR3 extends over 17 amino acids. Trimming removed 2 bases from V and 6 bases from J; junction bases left unmatched: 13. The CDR3 DNA is TGTGCCAGCAGCTTTCCGCTGGGGACAGGGGAAACGGATGGCTACACCTTC. Its protein is CASSFPLGTGETDGYTF.

The chain combines TRBV15 with TRBJ1-5; no clear D gene. V lost 0 bases to trimming and J lost 3 bases, with 9 bases between them. This CDR3 has 15 residues. Germline CDR1 and CDR2: LNHNV and YYDKDF (reference sequence). The CDR3 region has the DNA TGTGCCACCAGCAGAGACAGGACCCACAATCAGCCCCAGCATTTT. It translates to CATSRDRTHNQPQHF.

This clone has only one observation. The V gene is TRBV18, the J gene TRBJ1-2; 9 bases align to TRBD1. Per the germline V gene, CDR1 is KGHSH and CDR2 is LQKENI. Losses at the gene ends were 2 bases for V and 8 bases for J; bases not matched to a gene: 9. The CDR3 has 15 residues. The CDR3 sequence: CASSPSKNRGLGYTF. The CDR3 nucleotides are TGTGCCAGCTCACCATCTAAAAACAGGGGGCTAGGCTACACCTTC.

The V gene is TRBV10-1, the J gene TRBJ2-2, with D maybe TRBD2 (6 bases). The length of the CDR3 is 14 residues. CDR1 WNHNN and CDR2 SYGVQD come from the germline V gene (reference sequence). V dropped 6 bases and J dropped 6 bases, with 14 bases sitting between them. The CDR3 DNA reads as TGCGCCAGCAGCAAGGATCCGGGAGCCGGGGAGCTGTTTTTT. Translation: CASSKDPGAGELFF.

The chain recombines TRBV18 with TRBJ2-1, with 9 bases aligning to TRBD2. V trimming: 3 bases; J trimming: 1 base; junction bases outside the gene matches: 1. CDR1 is KGHSH, CDR2 LQKENI, per germline. CDR3 size: 15 residues. The CDR3 reads CASSPGLASYNEQFF. DNA of the CDR3: TGTGCCAGCTCACCGGGACTAGCATCCTACAATGAGCAGTTCTTC. The full variable domain, in which reference TRBV18 and TRBJ2-1 provide the parts outside the CDR3, is NAGVMQNPRHLVRRRGQEARLRCSPMKGHSHVYWYRQLPEEGLKFMVYLQKENIIDESGMPKERFSAEFPKEGPSILRIQQVVRGDSAAYFCASSPGLASYNEQFFGPGTRLTVL.

The V and J genes are TRBV29-1 and TRBJ1-5, with TRBD1 as a possible D gene (6 bases). This CDR3 has 15 amino acids. CDR1 and CDR2 from the germline V gene are SQVTM and ANQGSEA. V shed 4 bases and J shed 2 bases, with 15 bases lying between them. The CDR3 protein is CSVVTGAGGNQPQHF. As DNA, the CDR3 is TGCAGCGTTGTGACGGGGGCAGGGGGCAATCAGCCCCAGCATTTT.

This sequence joins TRBV11-2 and TRBJ2-7, with TRBD2 matching over 7 bases. V shed 1 base and J 6 bases; nucleotides not matched to a gene: 6. The CDR3 is 14 amino acids. Germline CDR1 is SGHAT and CDR2 is FQNNGV. The CDR3 coding sequence is TGTGCCAGCAGCTTAGGACGGGGGAGGGGCGAGCAGTACTTC. Its translation is CASSLGRGRGEQYF.

The V and J genes are TRBV7-8 and TRBJ1-3, with a possible D match to TRBD1 (6 bases). V dropped 1 base and J dropped 3 bases, with 7 bases sitting between them. The CDR3 totals 14 residues. Germline V lookup: CDR1 SGHVS, CDR2 FQNEAQ. In nucleotides, the CDR3 is TGTGCCAGCAGCTTAGTGACAGGTGGAAACACCATATATTTT. This translates into CASSLVTGGNTIYF.

The chain combines TRBV7-9 with TRBJ1-2; D ambiguous. The length of the CDR3 is 14 residues. The V and J ends lost 5 bases and 3 bases respectively, with 13 bases between them. Germline V CDR1 and CDR2: SEHNR, FQNEAQ (reference sequence). The CDR3 bases are TGTGCCAGCAGCACCCTGACGAACTACTATGGCTACACCTTC. It is translated as CASSTLTNYYGYTF.